This T cell receptor beta chain was captured by sequencing in a study of T cell repertoires in cytomegalovirus infection. The CDR3 covers 16 residues. The V end was cut by 1 base, the J end by 7 bases, with 20 bases between. Germline values: CDR1 SGHTA, CDR2 FQGNSA. TCRdb reprocessed the reads via MiXCR and lists one record per CDR3 protein. The sample gives roughly 230,000 distinct CDR3 sequences, about 17% of which show up once; approximately 51% is in the top ten. This TCR came from a human donor in good health (CMV status not recorded). Some clones in this sample may be carry-over from other donors' samples. The gene calls are TRBV7-2 and TRBJ2-7; D tentatively fits TRBD1 or TRBD2 (5 bases each). The sample comprised CD8+ T cells from PBMCs. DNA for the CDR3: TGTGCCAGCAGCTTAGGCTGGGGGTGGCAAATGGAGGAGCAGTACTTC. Translating gives CASSLGWGWQMEEQYF.